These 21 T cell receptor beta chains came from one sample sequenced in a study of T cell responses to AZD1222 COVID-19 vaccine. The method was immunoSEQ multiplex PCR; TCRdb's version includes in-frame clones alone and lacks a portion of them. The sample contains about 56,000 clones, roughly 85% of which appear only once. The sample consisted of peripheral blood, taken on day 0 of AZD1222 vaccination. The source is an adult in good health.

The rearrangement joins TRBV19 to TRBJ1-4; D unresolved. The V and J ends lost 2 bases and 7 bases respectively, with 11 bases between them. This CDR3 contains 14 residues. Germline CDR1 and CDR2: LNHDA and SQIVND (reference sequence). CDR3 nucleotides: TGTGCCAGTAGTATACAGTGGTCGCGTGAAAAACTGTTTTTT. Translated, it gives CASSIQWSREKLFF.

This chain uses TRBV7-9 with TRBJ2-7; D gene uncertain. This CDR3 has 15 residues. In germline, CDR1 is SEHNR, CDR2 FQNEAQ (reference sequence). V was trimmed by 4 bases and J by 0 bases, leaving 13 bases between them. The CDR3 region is CASSWTGRSSYEQYF. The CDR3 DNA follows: TGTGCCAGCAGCTGGACCGGAAGGAGCTCCTACGAGCAGTACTTC.

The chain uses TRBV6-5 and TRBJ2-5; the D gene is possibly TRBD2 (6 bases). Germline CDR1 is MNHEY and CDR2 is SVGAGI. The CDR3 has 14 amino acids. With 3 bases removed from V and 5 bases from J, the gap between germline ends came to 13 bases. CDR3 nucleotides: TGTGCCAGCAGTTATCGGAGGGGCCCGGAGACCCAGTACTTC. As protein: CASSYRRGPETQYF.

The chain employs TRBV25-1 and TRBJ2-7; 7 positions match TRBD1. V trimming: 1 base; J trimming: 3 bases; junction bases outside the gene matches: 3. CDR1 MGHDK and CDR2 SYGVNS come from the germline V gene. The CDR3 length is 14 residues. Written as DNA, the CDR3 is TGTGCCAGCAGTGAATCTGACAGGGTCTACGAGCAGTACTTC. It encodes CASSESDRVYEQYF.

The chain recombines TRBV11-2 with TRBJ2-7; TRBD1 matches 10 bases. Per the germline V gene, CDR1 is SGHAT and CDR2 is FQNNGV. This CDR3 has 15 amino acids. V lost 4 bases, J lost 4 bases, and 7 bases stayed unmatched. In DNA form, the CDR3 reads TGTGCCAGCAGCTATGGACAGGGGGGAGGTTACGAGCAGTACTTC. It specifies CASSYGQGGGYEQYF.

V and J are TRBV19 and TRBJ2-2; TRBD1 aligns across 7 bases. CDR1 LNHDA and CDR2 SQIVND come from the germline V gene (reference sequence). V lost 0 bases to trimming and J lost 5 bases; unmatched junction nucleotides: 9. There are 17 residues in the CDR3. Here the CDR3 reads CASSIDPLGGWTGELFF. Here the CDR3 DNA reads TGTGCCAGTAGTATAGACCCACTAGGGGGCTGGACCGGGGAGCTGTTTTTT.

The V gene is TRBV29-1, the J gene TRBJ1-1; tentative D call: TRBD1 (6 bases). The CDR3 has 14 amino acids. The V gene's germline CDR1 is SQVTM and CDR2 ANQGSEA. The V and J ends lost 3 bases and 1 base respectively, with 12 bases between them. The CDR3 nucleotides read TGCAGCGTTGAGGGGACATTCCCGAACACTGAAGCTTTCTTT. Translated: CSVEGTFPNTEAFF.

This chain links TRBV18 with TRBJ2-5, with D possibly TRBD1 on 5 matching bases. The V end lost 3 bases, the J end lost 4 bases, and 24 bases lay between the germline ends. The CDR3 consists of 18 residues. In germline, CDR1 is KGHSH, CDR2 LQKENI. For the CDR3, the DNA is TGTGCCAGCTCACCGGCCTTGAACCGGCAACAGGCGGTAGAGACCCAGTACTTC. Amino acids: CASSPALNRQQAVETQYF.

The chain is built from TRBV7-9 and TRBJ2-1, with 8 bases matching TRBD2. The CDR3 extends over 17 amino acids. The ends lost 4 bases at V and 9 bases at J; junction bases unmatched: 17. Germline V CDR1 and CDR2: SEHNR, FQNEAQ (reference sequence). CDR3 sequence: CASSSRREVAGPSEQFF. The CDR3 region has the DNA TGTGCCAGCAGCTCCAGGAGGGAGGTAGCGGGGCCCAGTGAGCAGTTCTTC.

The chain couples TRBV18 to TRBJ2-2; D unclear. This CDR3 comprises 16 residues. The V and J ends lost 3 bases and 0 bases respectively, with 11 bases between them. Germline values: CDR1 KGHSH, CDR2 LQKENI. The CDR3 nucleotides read TGTGCCAGCTCACCGCTTGCCTCTACGAACACCGGGGAGCTGTTTTTT. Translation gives CASSPLASTNTGELFF.

In nucleotides, the CDR3 is TGTGCCAGCAGTCCCAACCTCTCTCGACCTGAAGCTTTCTTT. Translation gives CASSPNLSRPEAFF. This sequence joins TRBV27 and TRBJ1-1; D unresolved. The CDR3 totals 14 residues. V was trimmed by 5 bases and J by 6 bases, leaving 16 bases between them. Looked up from germline, CDR1 is MNHEY and CDR2 is SMNVEV (reference sequence).

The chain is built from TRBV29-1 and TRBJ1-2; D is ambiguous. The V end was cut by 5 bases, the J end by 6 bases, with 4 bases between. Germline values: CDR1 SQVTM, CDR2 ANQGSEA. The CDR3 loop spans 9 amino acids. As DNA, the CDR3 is TGCAGCGTTCCGGATGGCTACACCTTC. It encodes CSVPDGYTF. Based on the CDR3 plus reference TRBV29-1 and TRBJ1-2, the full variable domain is SAVISQKPSRDICQRGTSLTIQCQVDSQVTMMFWYRQQPGQSLTLIATANQGSEATYESGFVIDKFPISRPNLTFSTLTVSNMSPEDSSIYLCSVPDGYTFGSGTRLTVV.

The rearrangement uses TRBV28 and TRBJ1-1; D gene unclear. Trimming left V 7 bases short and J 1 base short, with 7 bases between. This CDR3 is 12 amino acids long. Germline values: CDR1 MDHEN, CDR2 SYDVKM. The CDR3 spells CASIGANTEAFF. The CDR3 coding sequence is TGTGCCAGCATAGGTGCGAACACTGAAGCTTTCTTT.

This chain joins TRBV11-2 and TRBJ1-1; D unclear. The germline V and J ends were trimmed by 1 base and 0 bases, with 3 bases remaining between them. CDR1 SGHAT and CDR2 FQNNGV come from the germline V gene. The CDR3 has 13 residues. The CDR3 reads CASSLAVNTEAFF. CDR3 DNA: TGTGCCAGCAGCTTAGCTGTGAACACTGAAGCTTTCTTT.

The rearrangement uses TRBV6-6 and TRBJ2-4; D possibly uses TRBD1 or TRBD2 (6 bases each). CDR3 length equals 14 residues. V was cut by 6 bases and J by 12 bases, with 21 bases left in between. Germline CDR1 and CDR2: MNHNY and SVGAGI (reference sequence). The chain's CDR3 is CASRKTEGGRNQYF. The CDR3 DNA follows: TGTGCCAGCAGGAAGACAGAGGGGGGAAGGAATCAGTACTTC.

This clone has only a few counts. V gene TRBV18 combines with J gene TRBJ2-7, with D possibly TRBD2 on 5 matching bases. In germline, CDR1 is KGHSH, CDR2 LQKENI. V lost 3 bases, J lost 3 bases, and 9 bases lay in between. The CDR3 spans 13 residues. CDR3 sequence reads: CASSPPAGYEQYF. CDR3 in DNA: TGTGCCAGCTCACCCCCGGCGGGCTACGAGCAGTACTTC.

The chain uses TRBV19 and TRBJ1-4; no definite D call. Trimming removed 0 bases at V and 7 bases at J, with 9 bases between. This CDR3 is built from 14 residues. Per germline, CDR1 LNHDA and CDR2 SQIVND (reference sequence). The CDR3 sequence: CASSIEALTEKLFF. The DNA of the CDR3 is TGTGCCAGTAGTATAGAAGCCCTGACTGAAAAACTGTTTTTT.

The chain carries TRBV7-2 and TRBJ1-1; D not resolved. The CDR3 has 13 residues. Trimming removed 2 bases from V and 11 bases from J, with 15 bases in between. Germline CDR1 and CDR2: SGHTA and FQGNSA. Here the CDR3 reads CASSLKQRSRAFF. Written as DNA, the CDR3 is TGTGCCAGCAGCTTAAAACAGCGAAGCCGGGCTTTCTTT.

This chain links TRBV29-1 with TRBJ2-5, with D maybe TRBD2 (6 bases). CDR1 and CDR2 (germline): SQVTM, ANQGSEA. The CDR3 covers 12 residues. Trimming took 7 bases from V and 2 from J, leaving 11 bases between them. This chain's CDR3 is CSAQGGQETQYF. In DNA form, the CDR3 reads TGCAGCGCTCAGGGAGGTCAAGAGACCCAGTACTTC.

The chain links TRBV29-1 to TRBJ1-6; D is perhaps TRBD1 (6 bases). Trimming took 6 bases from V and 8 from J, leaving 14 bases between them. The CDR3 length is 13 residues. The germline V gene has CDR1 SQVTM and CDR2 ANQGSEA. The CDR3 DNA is TGCAGCGTGGGACATGATTTTGATTCACCCCTCCACTTT. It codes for CSVGHDFDSPLHF.

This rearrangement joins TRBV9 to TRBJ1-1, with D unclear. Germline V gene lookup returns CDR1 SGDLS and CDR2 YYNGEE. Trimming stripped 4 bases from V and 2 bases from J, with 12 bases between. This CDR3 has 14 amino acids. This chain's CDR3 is CASSPIGTNTEAFF. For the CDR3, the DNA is TGTGCCAGCAGCCCCATTGGAACCAACACTGAAGCTTTCTTT.